The present entry profiles one T cell receptor (beta chain) with its context. What it binds is not known. The data are from a study of T cell responses to AZD1222 COVID-19 vaccine. Study-wide background: Timing groups of about 4 and about 12 weeks for second doses were pooled. The study, taken as a whole, reports: Most donors were white British, females outnumbered males, and clonal diversity was possibly underestimated. Increased Spike-specific TCR breadth and depth were observed after two AZD1222 doses. Only six or seven AZD1222 recipients tested seropositive at baseline.

Measured with immunoSEQ multiplex PCR; TCRdb has only the in-frame clones, and not every one. The sample includes approximately 120,000 clones, around nine tenths seen only once; the top ten take about 15%. The receptor comes from an adult in good health. The sequenced sample was peripheral blood, obtained on day 0 of AZD1222 vaccination.

CDR3 protein: CASSLAGIGNEQFF. The CDR3 nucleotides are TGTGCCAGTAGTTTAGCGGGGATCGGCAATGAGCAGTTCTTC. The chain recombines TRBV19 with TRBJ2-1; 8 nucleotides line up with TRBD2. The ends lost 5 bases at V and 6 bases at J; junction bases unmatched: 6. CDR3 length: 14 amino acids. Germline CDR1 is LNHDA and CDR2 is SQIVND (reference sequence). The full variable domain, in which reference TRBV19 and TRBJ2-1 provide the parts outside the CDR3, is DGGITQSPKYLFRKEGQNVTLSCEQNLNHDAMYWYRQDPGQGLRLIYYSQIVNDFQKGDIAEGYSVSREKKESFPLTVTSAQKNPTAFYLCASSLAGIGNEQFFGPGTRLTVL.